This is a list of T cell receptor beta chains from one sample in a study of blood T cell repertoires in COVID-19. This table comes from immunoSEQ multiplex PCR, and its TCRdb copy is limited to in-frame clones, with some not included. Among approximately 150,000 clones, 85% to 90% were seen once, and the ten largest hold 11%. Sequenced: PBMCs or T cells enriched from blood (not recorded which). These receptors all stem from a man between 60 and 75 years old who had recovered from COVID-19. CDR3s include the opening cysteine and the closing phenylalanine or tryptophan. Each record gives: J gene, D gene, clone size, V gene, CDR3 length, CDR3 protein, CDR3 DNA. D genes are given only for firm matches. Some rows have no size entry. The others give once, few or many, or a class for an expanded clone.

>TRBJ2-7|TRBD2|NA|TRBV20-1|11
CSTKGLVDLYF
TGCAGTACCAAAGGACTAGTGGACCTCTACTTC
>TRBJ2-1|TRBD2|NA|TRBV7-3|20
CASSQTGTSGSRGSYNEQFF
TGTGCCAGCAGCCAGACCGGGACTAGCGGGAGTAGGGGCTCCTACAATGAGCAGTTCTTC
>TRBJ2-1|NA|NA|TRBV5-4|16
CASSQEPMSSYNEQFF
TGTGCCAGCAGCCAGGAACCTATGAGCTCCTACAATGAGCAGTTCTTC
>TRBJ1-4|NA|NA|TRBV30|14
CAWSNRDTNEKLFF
TGTGCCTGGAGTAACAGGGATACTAATGAAAAACTGTTTTTT
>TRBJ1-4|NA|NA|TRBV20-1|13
CSASGRTNEKLFF
TGCAGTGCTAGTGGCAGAACTAATGAAAAACTGTTTTTT
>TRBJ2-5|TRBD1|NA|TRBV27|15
CASSQDRGQTETQYF
TGTGCCAGCAGCCAGGACAGGGGGCAGACAGAGACCCAGTACTTC
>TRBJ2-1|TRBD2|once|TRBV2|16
CASSEGRAGGYNEQFF
TGTGCCAGCAGTGAAGGACGAGCGGGAGGCTACAATGAGCAGTTCTTC
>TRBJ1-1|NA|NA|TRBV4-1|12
CASSQTGYEAFF
TGCGCCAGCAGCCAAACAGGGTATGAAGCTTTCTTT
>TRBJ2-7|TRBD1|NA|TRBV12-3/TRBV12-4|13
CASSLLRTGQLLF
TGTGCCAGCAGTTTATTACGAACGGGACAGCTGTTGTTC
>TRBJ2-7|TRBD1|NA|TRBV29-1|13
CSVRDSVSYEQYF
TGCAGCGTACGGGACAGTGTCTCCTACGAGCAGTACTTC
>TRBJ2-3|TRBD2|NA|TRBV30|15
CAWSVGAGLSDTQYF
TGTGCCTGGAGTGTGGGAGCGGGGTTATCAGATACGCAGTATTTT
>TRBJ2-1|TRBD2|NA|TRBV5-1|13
CASTGTSGVEQFF
TGCGCCAGCACGGGGACTAGCGGGGTCGAGCAGTTCTTC
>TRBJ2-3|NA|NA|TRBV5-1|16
CASSLDPGFSTDTQYF
TGCGCCAGCAGCTTGGATCCGGGGTTTAGCACAGATACGCAGTATTTT
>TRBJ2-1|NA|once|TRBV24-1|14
CATSDLGGWNEQFF
TGTGCCACCAGTGACCTGGGGGGATGGAATGAGCAGTTCTTC
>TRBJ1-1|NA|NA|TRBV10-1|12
CASSVGGGEAFF
TGCGCCAGCAGTGTAGGAGGAGGTGAAGCTTTCTTT
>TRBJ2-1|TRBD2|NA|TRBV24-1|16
CATSLTSGSSYNEQFF
TGTGCCACCAGCTTGACTAGCGGAAGCTCCTACAATGAGCAGTTCTTC
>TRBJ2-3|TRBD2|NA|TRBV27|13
CASRLAGAITQYF
TGTGCCAGCAGGCTAGCGGGAGCGATTACGCAGTATTTT
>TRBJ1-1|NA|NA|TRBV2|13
CASIGEVGTEAFF
TGTGCCAGCATTGGGGAGGTAGGCACTGAAGCTTTCTTT
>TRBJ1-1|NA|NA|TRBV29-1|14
CSVEEQGGYTEAFF
TGCAGCGTTGAAGAACAGGGAGGGTACACTGAAGCTTTCTTT
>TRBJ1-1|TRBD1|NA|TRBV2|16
CASNPGQGLINTEAFF
TGTGCCAGCAACCCGGGACAGGGATTGATTAACACTGAAGCTTTCTTT
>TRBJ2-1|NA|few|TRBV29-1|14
CSVDPENSYNEQFF
TGCAGCGTTGACCCAGAAAACTCCTACAATGAGCAGTTCTTC
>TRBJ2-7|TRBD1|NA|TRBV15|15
CATSREGQGGYEQYF
TGTGCCACCAGCAGAGAGGGACAGGGGGGGTACGAGCAGTACTTC